The 27 T cell receptor beta chains below were found in one sample sequenced in a study of technical replicates of blood from a handful of donors. Assay used: immunoSEQ multiplex PCR; TCRdb lists only in-frame clones, some missing. Of about 84,000 clones listed, 93% were seen once; the top ten hold under 0.3%. Sequencing was carried out using T cells isolated from PBMCs. The source is a human donor in good health.

The chain couples TRBV28 to TRBJ2-1; maybe TRBD1 (6 bases). In germline, CDR1 is MDHEN, CDR2 SYDVKM. V lost 0 bases and J lost 7, with 13 bases in between. The CDR3 is 15 residues long. The CDR3 protein is CASSLWKQGQNEQFF. As DNA, the CDR3 is TGTGCCAGCAGTTTATGGAAACAGGGTCAGAATGAGCAGTTCTTC.

CDR3 DNA sequence: TGCGCCAGCAGCCCCTGGCTAGCGGGAGTTCTGAACGGGGAGCTGTTTTTT. It yields the protein CASSPWLAGVLNGELFF. This chain joins TRBV4-1 and TRBJ2-2; TRBD2 aligns across 10 bases. Germline-derived CDR1 and CDR2 are MGHRA and YSYEKL. V shed 4 bases, J shed 7 bases, and the junction held 12 bases outside the gene matches. This CDR3 comprises 17 residues.

The V and J genes are TRBV14 and TRBJ2-7, with TRBD1 identical over 10 bases. Germline V gene lookup returns CDR1 SGHDN and CDR2 FVKESK. This CDR3 has 14 residues. Losses at the gene ends were 1 base for V and 4 bases for J; bases not matched to a gene: 1. CDR3 residues: CASSQGTGGYEQYF. CDR3 in DNA: TGTGCCAGCAGCCAAGGGACAGGGGGTTACGAGCAGTACTTC.

The chain employs TRBV4-1 and TRBJ2-1, with a tentative D call TRBD2 (6 bases). The V and J ends lost 9 bases and 6 bases respectively, with 18 bases between them. The CDR3 has 14 residues. Germline V gene data show CDR1 as MGHRA and CDR2 as YSYEKL. In DNA, the CDR3 is TGCGCCAGTAGAGAAGGCCTAGCGAGCAATGAGCAGTTCTTC. Translation gives CASREGLASNEQFF.

The chain couples TRBV18 to TRBJ1-1; D not certain. V lost 4 bases, J lost 0 bases, and 9 bases lay in between. The CDR3 is 14 residues long. Germline CDR1 KGHSH, CDR2 LQKENI. The CDR3 nucleotides read TGTGCCAGCTCACGCGGAGTCATGAACACTGAAGCTTTCTTT. The encoded protein is CASSRGVMNTEAFF. Using reference TRBV18 and TRBJ1-1 for the parts outside the CDR3, the full variable domain is NAGVMQNPRHLVRRRGQEARLRCSPMKGHSHVYWYRQLPEEGLKFMVYLQKENIIDESGMPKERFSAEFPKEGPSILRIQQVVRGDSAAYFCASSRGVMNTEAFFGQGTRLTVV.

The chain combines TRBV9 with TRBJ2-7, with 8 bases that match TRBD2. The CDR3 totals 14 residues. The V gene end was trimmed by 0 bases and the J gene end by 2 bases; junction bases not matched to a gene: 1. Germline CDR1 is SGDLS and CDR2 is YYNGEE. CDR3 loop: CASSVGAGAYEQYF. CDR3 in DNA: TGTGCCAGCAGCGTAGGAGCGGGAGCCTACGAGCAGTACTTC.

This rearrangement joins TRBV7-3 to TRBJ2-1, with D maybe TRBD1 (6 bases). V lost 4 bases and J 5 bases, leaving 12 bases between the germline ends. The CDR3 runs 14 residues. The V gene's germline CDR1 is SGHTA and CDR2 FQGTGA. The CDR3 sequence: CASSSPDRNNEQFF. CDR3 in DNA: TGTGCCAGCAGCTCCCCGGACAGAAACAATGAGCAGTTCTTC.

A single count supports this clone. V gene TRBV11-3 combines with J gene TRBJ1-1, with D unresolved. V lost 5 bases, J lost 1 base, and 20 bases lay in between. In germline, CDR1 is SGHNT, CDR2 YENEEA. There are 17 residues in the CDR3. This CDR3 reads CASSDVGLGRKNTEAFF. As DNA, the CDR3 is TGTGCCAGCAGCGATGTTGGCCTCGGGAGGAAGAACACTGAAGCTTTCTTT.

The chain employs TRBV18 and TRBJ2-1; 9 positions agree with TRBD1. V lost 5 bases to trimming and J lost 1 base; unmatched junction nucleotides: 9. Germline values: CDR1 KGHSH, CDR2 LQKENI. CDR3 length: 17 residues. The CDR3 sequence: CASSIDRGFFSYNEQFF. DNA for the CDR3: TGTGCCAGCTCAATAGACAGGGGGTTTTTTTCCTACAATGAGCAGTTCTTC.

This chain links TRBV18 with TRBJ1-6; TRBD1 is a possible D gene (6 bases). Looked up from germline, CDR1 is KGHSH and CDR2 is LQKENI. V was shortened by 6 bases and J by 7 bases, with 16 bases between the two germline ends. The CDR3 runs to 15 residues. CDR3 in DNA: TGTGCCAGCTCGCTAAACAGGGATTTCAATTCACCCCTCCACTTT. It specifies CASSLNRDFNSPLHF.

This clone was detected once. The rearrangement joins TRBV25-1 to TRBJ2-7, with D perhaps matching TRBD1 (6 bases). Germline CDR1 is MGHDK and CDR2 is SYGVNS. Trimming took 6 bases from V and 7 from J, leaving 10 bases between them. The CDR3 has 11 amino acids. The CDR3 is CASSMQGEQYF. DNA for the CDR3: TGTGCCAGCAGCATGCAGGGGGAGCAGTACTTC.

This chain connects TRBV7-2 to TRBJ2-1; D not resolved. The CDR3 covers 13 residues. V lost 4 bases to trimming and J lost 12 bases, with 16 bases between them. In germline, CDR1 is SGHTA, CDR2 FQGNSA. The CDR3 loop is CASSSSFQAGQFF. In nucleotides, the CDR3 is TGTGCCAGCAGCTCCTCCTTCCAGGCAGGGCAGTTCTTC.

The CDR3 bases are TGTGCCAGCAGCTTACAGTACCAAGAGACCCAGTACTTC. It codes for CASSLQYQETQYF. The rearrangement uses TRBV7-6 and TRBJ2-5; D not certain. Trimming pared 2 bases from V and 0 bases from J, leaving 4 bases between. The CDR3 has 13 residues. Germline loops: CDR1 SGHVS, CDR2 FNYEAQ.

Here the CDR3 reads CASSLYAGRNQPQHF. The CDR3 nucleotides are TGTGCCAGCAGCTTGTACGCGGGACGGAATCAGCCCCAGCATTTT. This sequence joins TRBV5-6 and TRBJ1-5; tentative D call: TRBD1 (5 bases). This CDR3 is 15 amino acids long. V was shortened by 1 base and J by 4 bases, with 12 bases between the two germline ends. Germline V lookup: CDR1 SGHDT, CDR2 YYEEEE.

This chain connects TRBV19 to TRBJ2-7, with D hard to call. V was pared by 6 bases and J by 2 bases, with 29 bases between. Germline values: CDR1 LNHDA, CDR2 SQIVND (reference sequence). This CDR3 comprises 19 residues. CDR3 DNA sequence: TGTGCCAGTAGCCATGACTTTTTTGGGTCTTCGAACTCTCCCTACGAGCAGTACTTC. It translates to CASSHDFFGSSNSPYEQYF. Filled out from reference TRBV19 and TRBJ2-7, the complete variable domain reads DGGITQSPKYLFRKEGQNVTLSCEQNLNHDAMYWYRQDPGQGLRLIYYSQIVNDFQKGDIAEGYSVSREKKESFPLTVTSAQKNPTAFYLCASSHDFFGSSNSPYEQYFGPGTRLTVT.

The rearrangement joins TRBV4-1 to TRBJ2-1; 8 bases match TRBD2. CDR1 is MGHRA and CDR2 is YSYEKL in the germline V gene. This CDR3 spans 17 amino acids. The V and J ends lost 3 bases and 5 bases, in that order; junction bases with no gene match: 12. The CDR3, as DNA: TGCGCCAGCAGCCATGGAGGGATCCGGGGGGGGAACAATGAGCAGTTCTTC. Its protein is CASSHGGIRGGNNEQFF.

This sequence joins TRBV18 and TRBJ1-2; TRBD1 matches 10 bases. This CDR3 is 14 amino acids long. The V gene's germline CDR1 is KGHSH and CDR2 LQKENI. The ends lost 1 base at V and 7 bases at J; junction bases unmatched: 3. In DNA form, the CDR3 reads TGTGCCAGCTCACCACGACAGGGGGCGGGTGGCTACACCTTC. It encodes CASSPRQGAGGYTF. The complete variable domain, with remaining parts taken from reference TRBV18 and TRBJ1-2, reads NAGVMQNPRHLVRRRGQEARLRCSPMKGHSHVYWYRQLPEEGLKFMVYLQKENIIDESGMPKERFSAEFPKEGPSILRIQQVVRGDSAAYFCASSPRQGAGGYTFGSGTRLTVV.

This chain uses TRBV9 with TRBJ1-3, with no clear D. There are 15 residues in the CDR3. The germline V gene encodes CDR1 SGDLS and CDR2 YYNGEE. Trimming shortened V by 1 base and J by 8 bases, and 16 bases separated the two germline ends. The DNA for the CDR3 is TGTGCCAGCAGCGTAATCGGTACCCCCACGGACACCATATATTTT. Translating it yields CASSVIGTPTDTIYF. Full variable domain (rest looked up from reference TRBV9 and TRBJ1-3): DSGVTQTPKHLITATGQRVTLRCSPRSGDLSVYWYQQSLDQGLQFLIQYYNGEERAKGNILERFSAQQFPDLHSELNLSSLELGDSALYFCASSVIGTPTDTIYFGEGSWLTVV.

The chain uses TRBV30 and TRBJ1-6; perhaps TRBD1 as D (5 bases). Germline V lookup: CDR1 GTSNPN, CDR2 SVGIG (reference sequence). This CDR3 is built from 12 residues. The CDR3 reads CAQTASGSPLHF. The DNA for the CDR3 is TGTGCACAGACAGCTTCAGGTTCACCCCTCCACTTT.

The chain employs TRBV6-1 and TRBJ1-5; D ambiguous. V was trimmed by 2 bases and J by 3 bases, leaving 8 bases between them. Germline values: CDR1 MNHNS, CDR2 SASEGT. The CDR3 has 14 residues. CDR3 amino acids: CASSEQDDNQPQHF. The DNA of the CDR3 is TGTGCCAGCAGTGAACAGGATGACAATCAGCCCCAGCATTTT.

This chain links TRBV6-6 with TRBJ2-3, with 8 bases aligning to TRBD2. The CDR3 is made up of 13 amino acids. The junction had 3 bases not matched to a gene; V was cut back by 6 bases and J by 4 bases. CDR1 and CDR2 (germline): MNHNY, SVGAGI (reference sequence). CDR3 sequence (DNA): TGTGCCAGCAGCCCGGGACTAGCAGATACGCAGTATTTT. Translating gives CASSPGLADTQYF.

The chain is built from TRBV5-6 and TRBJ2-5; 12 nucleotides align to TRBD2. Germline lookup yields CDR1 SGHDT and CDR2 YYEEEE. This CDR3 is built from 19 residues. The ends lost 0 bases at V and 3 bases at J; junction bases unmatched: 12. This CDR3 reads CASSLETSGSLAPEETQYF. Here the CDR3 DNA reads TGTGCCAGCAGCTTGGAGACTAGCGGGAGTCTGGCTCCGGAAGAGACCCAGTACTTC.

The chain employs TRBV4-1 and TRBJ1-5; tentative D call: TRBD1 (5 bases). The germline V gene has CDR1 MGHRA and CDR2 YSYEKL. The CDR3 length is 17 residues. V lost 3 bases to trimming and J lost 2 bases, with 17 bases between them. This chain's CDR3 is CASSHPLTAGRNQPQHF. CDR3 nucleotides: TGCGCCAGCAGCCACCCTTTAACGGCAGGGCGCAATCAGCCCCAGCATTTT.

V is TRBV28 and J is TRBJ2-5, with D maybe TRBD2 (7 bases). With 7 bases removed from V and 2 bases from J, the gap between germline ends came to 17 bases. CDR1 is MDHEN and CDR2 is SYDVKM in the germline V gene. The CDR3 sequence is 15 residues long. The chain's CDR3 is CASTRGGGGQETQYF. The CDR3 DNA reads as TGTGCCAGCACTCGTGGAGGGGGAGGGCAAGAGACCCAGTACTTC.

The chain couples TRBV7-2 to TRBJ1-5; the D gene is possibly TRBD1 (6 bases). CDR3 length: 13 residues. The germline V gene encodes CDR1 SGHTA and CDR2 FQGNSA. The V end lost 3 bases, the J end lost 3 bases, and 6 bases lay between the germline ends. In DNA, the CDR3 is TGTGCCAGCAGCTTGGGACACAATCAGCCCCAGCATTTT. Translating it yields CASSLGHNQPQHF.

This clone is a singleton in its sample. This rearrangement joins TRBV6-1 to TRBJ1-2; D possibly corresponds to TRBD1 (5 bases). Germline V gene data show CDR1 as MNHNS and CDR2 as SASEGT. Trimming cost V 2 bases and J 5 bases, with 9 bases left between them. The CDR3 has 13 residues. Written as DNA, the CDR3 is TGTGCCAGCAGTGAACAGGGATCTTATGGCTACACCTTC. Translated, it gives CASSEQGSYGYTF.

V gene TRBV29-1 combines with J gene TRBJ1-6; D is unresolved. This CDR3 spans 13 amino acids. CDR1 is SQVTM, CDR2 ANQGSEA, per germline. V lost 0 bases and J lost 8, with 8 bases in between. CDR3 nucleotide sequence: TGCAGCGTTGAAGATCAACCAGATTCACCCCTCCACTTT. Protein product: CSVEDQPDSPLHF.